The sequence of this T cell receptor (beta chain) was determined in a study of Tregs in tolerant kidney transplant recipients. Overall study results and limits: This study did not directly address biological reproducibility. Antigen-driven expansion was suggested because donor-specific Tregs expanded more than all Tregs in tolerant patients.

Unstimulated regulatory T cells (CD4+CD25+CD127-), CD4+CD25- non-regulatory cells, CD4 and CD8 cells were FACS-sorted from thawed PBMCs. A note on this clone: Its antigen is currently unknown.

TCRdb keeps only in-frame clones here, not all; method: immunoSEQ multiplex PCR. The data contain 60,000 or so clones, 70% to 90% of them singletons. This CDR3 is 11 amino acids long. Germline V gives CDR1 ENHRY, CDR2 SYGVKD. V lost 3 bases and J 7 bases, leaving 6 bases between the germline ends. The V call is TRBV10-3, the J call TRBJ1-1; D is unclear. Sequencing used Tregs from blood, obtained before the transplant. The clonotype comes from a human donor who received a combined kidney and bone marrow transplant. The CDR3, as DNA: TGTGCCATCAGTGACCCCAGTGAAGCTTTCTTT. Translated, it gives CAISDPSEAFF.